One sample yielded the 22 T cell receptor beta chains listed below, sequenced in a study of beta chain features in type 1 diabetes. Expressed TCRB transcripts were sequenced because the entire RNA isolate underwent reverse transcription. The table came from immunoSEQ multiplex PCR; TCRdb's copy has only in-frame clones and leaves some out. The sample yields 500,000 to 700,000 clones, about 14% seen once. The sequencing input was naive CD4+ T cells from blood. Receptors originate from a man between 18 and 35 years old in good health.

The rearrangement links TRBV29-1 to TRBJ1-2; D is uncertain. The CDR3 contains 14 residues. V lost 1 base and J 6 bases, leaving 15 bases between the germline ends. The germline CDR1 and CDR2 sequences are SQVTM and ANQGSEA. DNA of the CDR3: TGCAGCGTTGAAGGTGACTGGGGTTGGAATGGCTACACCTTC. Translating gives CSVEGDWGWNGYTF.

The chain employs TRBV29-1 and TRBJ2-4; 7 bases are shared with TRBD2. The CDR3 length is 15 residues. Germline values: CDR1 SQVTM, CDR2 ANQGSEA. The V and J ends lost 3 bases and 2 bases, in that order; junction bases with no gene match: 7. The CDR3 reads CSVEVRGWSKNIQYF. Written as DNA, the CDR3 is TGCAGCGTTGAGGTGCGGGGGTGGTCCAAAAACATTCAGTACTTC.

This clone turned up a few times. V and J are TRBV27 and TRBJ2-1; D call uncertain. Trimming shortened V by 3 bases and J by 9 bases, and 6 bases separated the two germline ends. The CDR3 consists of 11 residues. Per the germline V gene, CDR1 is MNHEY and CDR2 is SMNVEV (reference sequence). CDR3 protein: CASSFPGEQFF. CDR3 coding DNA: TGTGCCAGCAGTTTTCCGGGTGAGCAGTTCTTC.

Only a few counts were recorded for this clone. J is TRBJ1-1 and V is TRBV7-2; no clear D. Per the germline V gene, CDR1 is SGHTA and CDR2 is FQGNSA. The CDR3 loop spans 14 amino acids. Trimming shortened V by 3 bases and J by 1 base, and 9 bases separated the two germline ends. The CDR3 coding sequence is TGTGCCAGCAGCTTTTACGGGAAGAACACTGAAGCTTTCTTT. Translating it yields CASSFYGKNTEAFF.

This clone was counted between two and nine times. The chain recombines TRBV11-2 with TRBJ2-3; D possibly corresponds to TRBD2 (5 bases). With 5 bases removed from V and 1 base from J, the gap between germline ends came to 13 bases. Germline loops: CDR1 SGHAT, CDR2 FQNNGV. This CDR3 has 15 amino acids. The CDR3 DNA is TGTGCCAGCAGCCGAGAGGGATATGGCACAGATACGCAGTATTTT. Its protein is CASSREGYGTDTQYF.

The chain uses TRBV27 and TRBJ2-7; 8 positions agree with TRBD2. Germline values: CDR1 MNHEY, CDR2 SMNVEV (reference sequence). This CDR3 is 15 amino acids long. Trimming took 5 bases from V and 4 from J; bases not matched to a gene: 10. The CDR3 protein is CASSPRSGSAYEQYF. The CDR3 bases are TGTGCCAGCAGTCCCCGGAGCGGGAGTGCTTACGAGCAGTACTTC.

This clone was counted only a few times. In nucleotides, the CDR3 is TGTGCCATCAGTTTAGGGGCTGCCGGGGAGCTGTTTTTT. It translates to CAISLGAAGELFF. The V and J genes are TRBV10-3 and TRBJ2-2; tentative D call: TRBD1 (5 bases). The germline gives CDR1 ENHRY, CDR2 SYGVKD. The CDR3 is 13 amino acids. Trimming took off 5 bases at V and 6 bases at J, with 10 bases between the two ends.

The V and J genes are TRBV10-3 and TRBJ2-1; D not resolved. The CDR3 is 14 residues long. Trimming removed 6 bases from V and 0 bases from J, with 9 bases in between. Germline values: CDR1 ENHRY, CDR2 SYGVKD. The CDR3, as DNA: TGTGCCATCAGAGGCGGAAGCTCCTACAATGAGCAGTTCTTC. Encoded protein: CAIRGGSSYNEQFF.

The genes are TRBV9 and TRBJ2-5, with D maybe TRBD2 (7 bases). The CDR3 covers 15 residues. V was cut by 1 base and J by 4 bases, with 14 bases left in between. CDR1 SGDLS and CDR2 YYNGEE come from the germline V gene. In nucleotides, the CDR3 is TGTGCCAGCAGCGTAACCCCCGGGGGGCGAGAGACCCAGTACTTC. Its protein product is CASSVTPGGRETQYF.

The sample holds a few counts of this clone. The chain has TRBV29-1 and TRBJ1-5; unclear D gene. CDR3 length: 13 amino acids. With 1 base removed from V and 4 bases from J, the gap between germline ends came to 8 bases. CDR1 and CDR2 from the germline V gene are SQVTM and ANQGSEA. The CDR3 loop is CSVEAGENQPQHF. The DNA of the CDR3 is TGCAGCGTTGAAGCTGGAGAGAATCAGCCCCAGCATTTT.

V usage is TRBV15 and J usage is TRBJ2-2; the match to TRBD2 covers 10 bases. Germline trimming cut 8 bases from V and 2 bases from J; bases unmatched to any gene: 5. Germline V gene lookup returns CDR1 LNHNV and CDR2 YYDKDF (reference sequence). The CDR3 is made up of 15 amino acids. CDR3 sequence reads: CATRSGGFNTGELFF. In DNA, the CDR3 is TGTGCCACCCGTAGCGGGGGGTTCAACACCGGGGAGCTGTTTTTT.

This clone has just a few counts. The sample holds other DNA sequences that translate to the same CDR3. The gene calls are TRBV7-2 and TRBJ2-7; no clear D. V was clipped by 1 base and J by 0 bases, with 4 bases between them. This CDR3 comprises 13 residues. Germline CDR1 and CDR2: SGHTA and FQGNSA. CDR3 coding DNA: TGTGCCAGCAGCTTAGACCGCTCCTACGAGCAGTACTTC. It translates to CASSLDRSYEQYF.

The genes are TRBV10-3 and TRBJ1-1; D remains unclear. Trimming stripped 4 bases from V and 2 bases from J, with 11 bases between. This CDR3 contains 14 residues. CDR1 and CDR2 from the germline V gene are ENHRY and SYGVKD. The CDR3 DNA reads TGTGCCATCAGTGCTCACGAGAGAAACACTGAAGCTTTCTTT. Translating gives CAISAHERNTEAFF.

This clone turned up a few times. This chain links TRBV29-1 with TRBJ1-1; D unresolved. The CDR3 has 12 amino acids. Germline V gene sequence: CDR1 SQVTM, CDR2 ANQGSEA. Deletions cut 7 bases from V and 1 base from J, with 10 bases between. In DNA form, the CDR3 reads TGCAGCGGCTCTTGGTCGAACACTGAAGCTTTCTTT. Its protein is CSGSWSNTEAFF.

The chain uses TRBV5-1 and TRBJ1-1; 11 nucleotides align to TRBD1. Germline V gives CDR1 SGHRS, CDR2 YFSETQ. Losses at the gene ends were 6 bases for V and 5 bases for J; bases not matched to a gene: 3. CDR3 size: 13 residues. The DNA of the CDR3 is TGCGCCAGCAACGGACAGGGGGCAACTGAAGCTTTCTTT. It encodes CASNGQGATEAFF.

This clone was counted only a few times. The rearrangement links TRBV7-3 to TRBJ2-6; no clear D. This CDR3 comprises 17 residues. Germline V gene data show CDR1 as SGHTA and CDR2 as FQGTGA. Trimming stripped 7 bases from V and 1 base from J, with 17 bases between. Here the CDR3 DNA reads TGTGCCAGCACCCTAGGCCCGGCGCCATCTGGGGCCAACGTCCTGACTTTC. Amino acids: CASTLGPAPSGANVLTF.

V usage is TRBV7-2 and J usage is TRBJ2-7; D is possibly TRBD1 or TRBD2 (5 bases each). CDR1 is SGHTA, CDR2 FQGNSA, per germline. Trimming took 5 bases from V and 1 from J, leaving 12 bases between them. There are 14 residues in the CDR3. CDR3 sequence: CASSPGPPSYEQYF. CDR3 coding DNA: TGTGCCAGCAGCCCGGGACCGCCATCCTACGAGCAGTACTTC.

The CDR3, as DNA: TGTGCCAGCAGCCTAACGGAAGGTAGTGAAAAACTGTTTTTT. This translates into CASSLTEGSEKLFF. This chain connects TRBV9 to TRBJ1-4; D not certain. Germline CDR1 SGDLS, CDR2 YYNGEE. The length of the CDR3 is 14 residues. Trimming pared 4 bases from V and 7 bases from J, leaving 14 bases between.

The chain uses TRBV4-2 and TRBJ2-3, with a tentative D call TRBD2 (7 bases). This CDR3 spans 16 amino acids. Germline V gene sequence: CDR1 LGHNA, CDR2 YNFKEQ. Trimming left V 1 base short and J 1 base short, with 12 bases between. The DNA of the CDR3 is TGTGCCAGCAGCCAAGGGGCGGGGGCAGGCACAGATACGCAGTATTTT. Translation: CASSQGAGAGTDTQYF.

This clone showed up just a few times. The J gene is TRBJ1-2, the V gene TRBV25-1; D is unresolved. The CDR3 is made up of 14 amino acids. Germline V gene data show CDR1 as MGHDK and CDR2 as SYGVNS. Trimming removed 2 bases at V and 4 bases at J, with 11 bases between. CDR3 in amino acids: CASSEANTGYGYTF. The CDR3 nucleotides read TGTGCCAGCAGTGAAGCCAACACGGGCTATGGCTACACCTTC.

The CDR3 sequence: CASSVAALDGYEQYF. Written as DNA, the CDR3 is TGTGCCAGCAGCGTAGCTGCTTTGGACGGTTACGAGCAGTACTTC. The chain has TRBV9 and TRBJ2-7; D unresolved. Germline V gives CDR1 SGDLS, CDR2 YYNGEE. The CDR3 totals 15 residues. Trimming took 0 bases from V and 4 from J, leaving 14 bases between them.

This clone has more than one count but fewer than ten. The chain joins TRBV7-3 to TRBJ1-2; a possible D gene is TRBD1 (5 bases). V dropped 5 bases and J dropped 7 bases, with 17 bases sitting between them. This CDR3 contains 14 residues. Germline-derived CDR1 and CDR2 are SGHTA and FQGTGA. CDR3 residues: CASSPSGDPPGYTF. The CDR3 nucleotides are TGTGCCAGCAGCCCTAGTGGGGACCCCCCTGGCTACACCTTC. Combining the CDR3 with reference TRBV7-3 and TRBJ1-2 gives the whole variable domain GAGVSQTPSNKVTEKGKYVELRCDPISGHTALYWYRQSLGQGPEFLIYFQGTGAADDSGLPNDRFFAVRPEGSVSTLKIQRTERGDSAVYLCASSPSGDPPGYTFGSGTRLTVV.